A selection of T cell receptor beta chains follows, all from one sample in a study of blood T cell repertoires in COVID-19. The data were produced by immunoSEQ multiplex PCR, yet TCRdb's version contains in-frame clones alone and is incomplete. Of fewer than 100,000 clones listed, about nine tenths were seen once; the top ten hold roughly 4.5%. Material: peripheral blood. These TCRs come from a woman older than 75 with acute or convalescent COVID-19. Each CDR3 is given with its conserved first and last residue. A D gene is named only where the DNA matches it firmly. The listing skips clone size in some rows; elsewhere it reads once, few, many or a size class.

>TRBV7-3|.|14|TRBJ2-3|TRBD2
TGTGCCAGCAGCTTACGGACTAGCCGGGATACGCAGTATTTT
CASSLRTSRDTQYF
>TRBV21-1|.|15|TRBJ2-7|.
TGTGCCAGCAGGATTACAGGGAAAAGGAGCTACGAGCAGTACTTC
CASRITGKRSYEQYF
>TRBV12-5|.|13|TRBJ2-5|.
TGTGCTAGTGCCTTGGACAGAATAGAGACCCAGTACTTC
CASALDRIETQYF
>TRBV29-1|.|13|TRBJ1-6|TRBD1
TGCAGCGTCCGGGACAGGGGGAATTCACCCCTCCACTTT
CSVRDRGNSPLHF
>TRBV5-5|.|16|TRBJ2-1|TRBD2
TGTGCCAGCAGCTTGGGGTCGGGGGGTCCCTACAATGAGCAGTTCTTC
CASSLGSGGPYNEQFF
>TRBV25-1|.|12|TRBJ1-1|.
TGTGCCAGTACGCGGGGGAACACTGAAGCTTTCTTT
CASTRGNTEAFF
>TRBV30|.|14|TRBJ1-1|TRBD1
TGTGCCTGGAGATCTCAGGGGGCGAACACTGAAGCTTTCTTT
CAWRSQGANTEAFF
>TRBV24-1|.|13|TRBJ2-1|TRBD1
TGTGCCACCAGTGATCCCGGACAGGCTCGGCAGTTCTTC
CATSDPGQARQFF
>TRBV28|.|14|TRBJ1-3|.
TGTGCCAGCAGCCCCGAGGGCTCTGGAAACACCATATATTTT
CASSPEGSGNTIYF
>TRBV19|.|15|TRBJ1-1|TRBD1
TGTGCCAGTAGTCCCAGGGGGTGGGCGAACACTGAAGCTTTCTTT
CASSPRGWANTEAFF
>TRBV2|.|15|TRBJ2-3|TRBD1
TGTGCCAGCAAGAGGGGACAGGGCGCCACAGATACGCAGTATTTT
CASKRGQGATDTQYF
>TRBV7-6|.|15|TRBJ2-7|TRBD2
TGTGCCAGCACCTCTGGACTAGCGGGGTCCTACGAGCAGTACTTC
CASTSGLAGSYEQYF
>TRBV18|.|13|TRBJ1-1|.
TGTGCCAGCTCCGAGGGCCAGAACACTGAAGCTTTCTTT
CASSEGQNTEAFF
>TRBV10-3|.|14|TRBJ2-2|.
TGTGCCATCAGTGAGCTCGGGAACACCGGGGAGCTGTTTTTT
CAISELGNTGELFF
>TRBV29-1|.|11|TRBJ1-2|.
TGCAGCGTTGGTTTTGCGGATGGCTACACCTTC
CSVGFADGYTF
>TRBV15|.|14|TRBJ2-5|.
TGTGCCACCAGCAGAGGACTCAGCCAAGAGACCCAGTACTTC
CATSRGLSQETQYF
>TRBV19|.|14|TRBJ2-7|TRBD1
TGTGCCAGTAGTAGGGGGACAGGGGGCCTCGAGCAGTACTTC
CASSRGTGGLEQYF
>TRBV6-6|.|13|TRBJ1-2|.
TGTGCCAATGCCCAGGGAGGGAACTATGGCTACACCTTC
CANAQGGNYGYTF
>TRBV6-5|.|14|TRBJ1-5|.
TGTGCCAGCACCCCCGGGACAAATGGTCAGCCCCAGCATTTT
CASTPGTNGQPQHF
>TRBV6-2/TRBV6-3|.|13|TRBJ1-5|.
TGTGCCAGCAGTTTGGAGGGTTGGCAGCCCCAGCATTTT
CASSLEGWQPQHF
>TRBV24-1|.|15|TRBJ2-1|.
TGTGCCACCAGTGTCGTCCTGAGCTCCTACAATGAGCAGTTCTTC
CATSVVLSSYNEQFF
>TRBV7-8|.|14|TRBJ2-2|.
TGTGCCAGCAGCTTTTCGAGGGTCACCGGGGAGCTGTTTTTT
CASSFSRVTGELFF
>TRBV2|.|13|TRBJ1-1|TRBD1
TGTGCCAGCAGTTCCGACAGGGCGGGCGGAGCTTTCTTT
CASSSDRAGGAFF
>TRBV14|once|16|TRBJ1-6|TRBD1
TGTGCCAGCAGCCTCACCGCGACAGGGCGGAATTCACCCCTCCACTTT
CASSLTATGRNSPLHF
>TRBV11-2|once|15|TRBJ2-7|TRBD2
TGTGCCAGCAGCACCAATAGCGGGAGCTCCTACGAGCAGTACTTC
CASSTNSGSSYEQYF
>TRBV7-8|.|17|TRBJ1-3|TRBD1
TGTGCCAGCAGCTTATCAGGGGACAGGAGCTCTGGAAACACCATATATTTT
CASSLSGDRSSGNTIYF
>TRBV6-2/TRBV6-3|.|16|TRBJ2-2|.
TGTGCCAGCAGCGGGTGGGGGGGCGCGAACACCGGGGAGCTGTTTTTT
CASSGWGGANTGELFF
>TRBV7-9|.|16|TRBJ2-1|TRBD2
TGTGCCAGCAGCTTATTAACTAGCGGGGCCTACAATGAGCAGTTCTTC
CASSLLTSGAYNEQFF
>TRBV6-4|.|13|TRBJ2-1|.
TGTGCCAGCAGTGTTGACAGATCTAATGAGCAGTTCTTC
CASSVDRSNEQFF
>TRBV6-1|.|13|TRBJ2-7|.
TGTGCCAGCAGTGAATATGGAGGGAGCGGCATGGACTTC
CASSEYGGSGMDF